The rows below give T cell receptor beta chains drawn from one sample of a study of T-cell memory formation after mild COVID-19. From the 5' RACE reads, TCRdb called clonotypes with MiXCR, one entry per CDR3 protein. Here the sample spans hundreds of thousands of distinct CDR3 sequences, about 18% being singletons. The specimen was PBMCs or a T cell subset sorted from them (not recorded which). These TCRs come from an adult woman who had mild COVID-19 (a few samples of this study predate the infection). Cell type and time point are not known. The CDR3 runs from the conserved cysteine through the conserved F or W. D genes are given only for firm matches. Where a row states a size, it is once, few, many or the class of an expanded clone; other rows omit it.

>TRBV20-1|TRBJ1-4|.|.
TGCAGTGCTAGACAGGGTGAAAAACTGTTTTTT
CSARQGEKLFF
>TRBV7-3|TRBJ2-3|few|.
TGTGCCAGCAGCCCGAATCGACAGCCAGATACGCAGTATTTT
CASSPNRQPDTQYF
>TRBV20-1|TRBJ2-7|few|.
TGCAGTGCTAGGCTGTCGATCGAGCAGTACTTC
CSARLSIEQYF
>TRBV4-3|TRBJ2-1|few|TRBD1
TGCGCCAGCAGCCAAGGGGGACAGGGAGATTACAATGAGCAGTTCTTC
CASSQGGQGDYNEQFF
>TRBV7-2|TRBJ2-2|few|TRBD2
TGTGCCAGCAGCTTAGGGGTTAGCGGGAGAATCCGATACACCGGGGAGCTGTTTTTT
CASSLGVSGRIRYTGELFF
>TRBV6-6|TRBJ2-3|.|TRBD2
TGTGCCAGCAATCCGGGGGGGACTACCAGAGCCACAGATACGCAGTATTTT
CASNPGGTTRATDTQYF
>TRBV9|TRBJ2-1|many|TRBD2
TGTGCCAGCAGCGGGGGAAGGCTAGCGGGAGGGAATGAGCAGTTCTTC
CASSGGRLAGGNEQFF
>TRBV3-1|TRBJ2-3|few|.
TGTGCCAGCAGCCAGGGGTGGTCTAGCACAGATACGCAGTATTTT
CASSQGWSSTDTQYF
>TRBV7-2|TRBJ2-3|few|TRBD2
TGTGCCAGCAGCCGGGGGGATCCCCCCTATACGCAGTATTTT
CASSRGDPPYTQYF
>TRBV5-1|TRBJ2-1|few|.
TGCGCCAGCAGCTTGGTCGTAGGCCTCTCCTACAATGAGCAGTTCTTC
CASSLVVGLSYNEQFF
>TRBV4-2|TRBJ2-2|.|.
TGTGCCAGCAGCCAAGATCACCCCGGCGTCACCGGGGAGCTGTTTTTT
CASSQDHPGVTGELFF
>TRBV2|TRBJ2-1|.|.
TGTGCCAGCAGTGATCAGACTGACGACAATGAGCAGTTCTTC
CASSDQTDDNEQFF
>TRBV12-3/TRBV12-4|TRBJ2-7|few|.
TGTGCCAGCAGCCAAGGACGGGGGAGCTCCTACGAGCAGTACTTC
CASSQGRGSSYEQYF
>TRBV20-1|TRBJ2-5|.|.
TGCAGTGCCCCGACTAGAAGCGGGCAAGAGACCCAGTACTTC
CSAPTRSGQETQYF
>TRBV13|TRBJ2-7|.|.
TGTGCCAGCAGCCCCCCGGGACTGAACTACGAGCAGTACTTC
CASSPPGLNYEQYF
>TRBV24-1|TRBJ2-1|many|.
TGTGCCGCCGGCGGAGCGGCCGTCGGGGATGAGCAGTTCTTC
CAAGGAAVGDEQFF
>TRBV7-2|TRBJ2-7|.|.
TGTGCCAGCAGCTTAGGGGCAGGGAGGCAGTACGAGCAGTACTTC
CASSLGAGRQYEQYF
>TRBV4-1|TRBJ2-3|few|TRBD1
TGCGCCAGCAGCCAAGATGGGCCCCGGACAGGAGGAGATACGCAGTATTTT
CASSQDGPRTGGDTQYF
>TRBV27|TRBJ2-7|.|TRBD1
TGTGCCAGCAGTTTATCGGGACAGGGATACTACGAGCAGTACTTC
CASSLSGQGYYEQYF
>TRBV20-1|TRBJ1-1|.|.
TGCAGTGCTAGAGGGGTTGAAGCTTTCTTT
CSARGVEAFF
>TRBV24-1|TRBJ2-3|.|.
TGTGCCACCAGTGATGGGGACGTACTAAACACAGATACGCAGTATTTT
CATSDGDVLNTDTQYF
>TRBV20-1|TRBJ1-6|few|.
TGCAGTGCTAGTCGCGGGAGTGTGTCTGGTAATTCACCCCTCCACTTT
CSASRGSVSGNSPLHF
>TRBV9|TRBJ2-2|many|.
TGTGCCAGCAGCGTAGGAACCGGGGAGCTGTTTTTT
CASSVGTGELFF
>TRBV18|TRBJ2-5|.|.
TGTGCCAGCTCACCACAAGTTTCAGAGACCCAGTACTTC
CASSPQVSETQYF
>TRBV28|TRBJ1-1|.|TRBD1
TGTGCCAGCAGGGGACAGGGCGCTGAAGCTTTCTTT
CASRGQGAEAFF
>TRBV6-6|TRBJ1-5|few|.
TGTGCCAGCAGGGATAATTCGGGCAATCAGCCCCAGCATTTT
CASRDNSGNQPQHF
>TRBV20-1|TRBJ2-1|many|TRBD2
TGCAGTGCTGAAACGGGGGGGGTATCCTACAATGAGCAGTTCTTC
CSAETGGVSYNEQFF
>TRBV12-3/TRBV12-4|TRBJ2-1|few|TRBD2
TGTGCCAGCAGTTTACCCAAGCGGGGCGCTCACAATGAGCAGTTCTTC
CASSLPKRGAHNEQFF
>TRBV6-1|TRBJ2-7|few|TRBD1
TGTGCCAGCAGTGAAAACAGGGGGCTTTACGAGCAGTACTTC
CASSENRGLYEQYF
>TRBV7-9|TRBJ2-7|.|.
TGTGCCAGCAGCATGCAGGTTGGGGAACCCTACGAGCAGTACTTC
CASSMQVGEPYEQYF
>TRBV29-1|TRBJ2-7|few|TRBD1
TGCAGCGTATCGGACAGGGGGGAGTCCTACGAGCAGTACTTC
CSVSDRGESYEQYF